This T cell receptor beta chain appears in the sequencing data of a study of T-cell reconstitution after alpha-beta-depleted transplantation in children. Unique molecular identifiers were incorporated during preparation of the TCRbeta library. TCRdb re-analysed the PCR reads in MiXCR, keeping a single row per CDR3 protein. The table includes around 110,000 distinct CDR3 sequences, 10% detected once. This specimen consisted of PBMCs, obtained before TCRalphabeta/CD19-depleted stem cell transplant. The source of this sequence is a boy between 2 and 15 years old with acute lymphoblastic leukemia, due to receive a stem cell transplant.

The CDR3, as DNA: TGTGCCAGCAGCCATATTCGCACCGGACTAGCGGCCTACGAGCAGTACTTC. Translated, it gives CASSHIRTGLAAYEQYF. The chain joins TRBV4-2 to TRBJ2-7, with 10 bases aligning to TRBD2. Germline CDR1 LGHNA, CDR2 YNFKEQ. The junction had 10 bases not matched to a gene; V was cut back by 3 bases and J by 2 bases. This CDR3 has 17 amino acids.